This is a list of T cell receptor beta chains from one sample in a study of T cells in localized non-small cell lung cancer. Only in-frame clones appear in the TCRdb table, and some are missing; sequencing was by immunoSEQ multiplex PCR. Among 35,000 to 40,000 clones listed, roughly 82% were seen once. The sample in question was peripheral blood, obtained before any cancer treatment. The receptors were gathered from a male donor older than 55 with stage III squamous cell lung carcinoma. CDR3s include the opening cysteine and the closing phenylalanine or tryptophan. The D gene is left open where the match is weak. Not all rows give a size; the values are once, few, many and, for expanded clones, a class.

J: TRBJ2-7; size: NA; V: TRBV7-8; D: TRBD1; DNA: TGTGCCAGCAGCATCACAGGGGACAACGAGCAGTACTTC; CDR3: CASSITGDNEQYF
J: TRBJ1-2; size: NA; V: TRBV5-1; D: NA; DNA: TGCGCCAGCAGCCAAAGTACAGGGTCTCCCTATGGCTACACCTTC; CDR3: CASSQSTGSPYGYTF
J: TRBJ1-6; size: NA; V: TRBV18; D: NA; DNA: TGTGCCAGCTCAGAGGACAACGTAGTTTCGGCCCTCCACTTT; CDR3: CASSEDNVVSALHF
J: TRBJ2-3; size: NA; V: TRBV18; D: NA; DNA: TGTGCCAGCTCACCAGCAGCTCGCACAGATACGCAGTATTTT; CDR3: CASSPAARTDTQYF
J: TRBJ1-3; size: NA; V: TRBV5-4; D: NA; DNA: TGTGCCAGCAGCTTGGGGTCAGGGGTTAGTGGAAACACCATATATTTT; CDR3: CASSLGSGVSGNTIYF
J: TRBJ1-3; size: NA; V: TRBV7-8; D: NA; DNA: TGTGCCAGCAGCTCGACCTTAGGACCTGGAAACACCATATATTTT; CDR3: CASSSTLGPGNTIYF
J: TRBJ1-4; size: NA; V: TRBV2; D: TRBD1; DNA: TGTGCCAGCAGTGAATACGGCAGGGGGAGTGAAAAACTGTTTTTT; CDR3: CASSEYGRGSEKLFF
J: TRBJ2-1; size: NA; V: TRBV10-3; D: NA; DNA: TGTGCCATCACCCAGAGGACAGAAGGGAATGAGCAGTTCTTC; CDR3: CAITQRTEGNEQFF
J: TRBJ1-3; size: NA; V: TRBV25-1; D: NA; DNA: TGTGCCAGCAGTGATCCCGGGACCCTGAACACCATATATTTT; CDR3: CASSDPGTLNTIYF
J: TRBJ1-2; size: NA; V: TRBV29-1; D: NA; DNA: TGCAGCGTTGAAGATTCTGGGAACTATGGCTACACCTTC; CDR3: CSVEDSGNYGYTF
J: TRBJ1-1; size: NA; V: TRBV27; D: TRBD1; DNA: TGTGCCAGCAGTCTCAGGACAGGGGGCGCCTGGAACACTGAAGCTTTCTTT; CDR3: CASSLRTGGAWNTEAFF
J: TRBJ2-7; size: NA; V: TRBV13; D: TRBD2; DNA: TGTGCCAGCAGCTATAGCGGGAGAATCGGCGAGCAGTACTTC; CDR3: CASSYSGRIGEQYF
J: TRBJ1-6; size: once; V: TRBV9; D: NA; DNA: TGTGCCAGCAGCGTTTCGGACGGCCGTAATTCACCCCTCCACTTT; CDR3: CASSVSDGRNSPLHF
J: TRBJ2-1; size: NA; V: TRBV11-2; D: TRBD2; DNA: TGTGCCAGCAGCTTAGGGGCTAGCGGGACGAGCTCCTACAATGAGCAGTTCTTC; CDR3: CASSLGASGTSSYNEQFF
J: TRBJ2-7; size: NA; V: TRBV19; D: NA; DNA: TGTGCCAGTAGTATAAAGGCGGACCTTGGGGAGCAGTACTTC; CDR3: CASSIKADLGEQYF
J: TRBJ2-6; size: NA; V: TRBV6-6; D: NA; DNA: TGTGCCAGCAAAAGGGTCTCTGGGGCCAACGTCCTGACTTTC; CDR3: CASKRVSGANVLTF
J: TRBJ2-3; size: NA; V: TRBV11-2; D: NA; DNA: TGTGCCAGCAGCTTAGCCGGTACAGATACGCAGTATTTT; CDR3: CASSLAGTDTQYF
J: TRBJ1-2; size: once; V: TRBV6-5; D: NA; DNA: TGTGCCAGCAGTCTTACAGGGCCAGCTAACTATGGCTGCACCTTC; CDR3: CASSLTGPANYGCTF